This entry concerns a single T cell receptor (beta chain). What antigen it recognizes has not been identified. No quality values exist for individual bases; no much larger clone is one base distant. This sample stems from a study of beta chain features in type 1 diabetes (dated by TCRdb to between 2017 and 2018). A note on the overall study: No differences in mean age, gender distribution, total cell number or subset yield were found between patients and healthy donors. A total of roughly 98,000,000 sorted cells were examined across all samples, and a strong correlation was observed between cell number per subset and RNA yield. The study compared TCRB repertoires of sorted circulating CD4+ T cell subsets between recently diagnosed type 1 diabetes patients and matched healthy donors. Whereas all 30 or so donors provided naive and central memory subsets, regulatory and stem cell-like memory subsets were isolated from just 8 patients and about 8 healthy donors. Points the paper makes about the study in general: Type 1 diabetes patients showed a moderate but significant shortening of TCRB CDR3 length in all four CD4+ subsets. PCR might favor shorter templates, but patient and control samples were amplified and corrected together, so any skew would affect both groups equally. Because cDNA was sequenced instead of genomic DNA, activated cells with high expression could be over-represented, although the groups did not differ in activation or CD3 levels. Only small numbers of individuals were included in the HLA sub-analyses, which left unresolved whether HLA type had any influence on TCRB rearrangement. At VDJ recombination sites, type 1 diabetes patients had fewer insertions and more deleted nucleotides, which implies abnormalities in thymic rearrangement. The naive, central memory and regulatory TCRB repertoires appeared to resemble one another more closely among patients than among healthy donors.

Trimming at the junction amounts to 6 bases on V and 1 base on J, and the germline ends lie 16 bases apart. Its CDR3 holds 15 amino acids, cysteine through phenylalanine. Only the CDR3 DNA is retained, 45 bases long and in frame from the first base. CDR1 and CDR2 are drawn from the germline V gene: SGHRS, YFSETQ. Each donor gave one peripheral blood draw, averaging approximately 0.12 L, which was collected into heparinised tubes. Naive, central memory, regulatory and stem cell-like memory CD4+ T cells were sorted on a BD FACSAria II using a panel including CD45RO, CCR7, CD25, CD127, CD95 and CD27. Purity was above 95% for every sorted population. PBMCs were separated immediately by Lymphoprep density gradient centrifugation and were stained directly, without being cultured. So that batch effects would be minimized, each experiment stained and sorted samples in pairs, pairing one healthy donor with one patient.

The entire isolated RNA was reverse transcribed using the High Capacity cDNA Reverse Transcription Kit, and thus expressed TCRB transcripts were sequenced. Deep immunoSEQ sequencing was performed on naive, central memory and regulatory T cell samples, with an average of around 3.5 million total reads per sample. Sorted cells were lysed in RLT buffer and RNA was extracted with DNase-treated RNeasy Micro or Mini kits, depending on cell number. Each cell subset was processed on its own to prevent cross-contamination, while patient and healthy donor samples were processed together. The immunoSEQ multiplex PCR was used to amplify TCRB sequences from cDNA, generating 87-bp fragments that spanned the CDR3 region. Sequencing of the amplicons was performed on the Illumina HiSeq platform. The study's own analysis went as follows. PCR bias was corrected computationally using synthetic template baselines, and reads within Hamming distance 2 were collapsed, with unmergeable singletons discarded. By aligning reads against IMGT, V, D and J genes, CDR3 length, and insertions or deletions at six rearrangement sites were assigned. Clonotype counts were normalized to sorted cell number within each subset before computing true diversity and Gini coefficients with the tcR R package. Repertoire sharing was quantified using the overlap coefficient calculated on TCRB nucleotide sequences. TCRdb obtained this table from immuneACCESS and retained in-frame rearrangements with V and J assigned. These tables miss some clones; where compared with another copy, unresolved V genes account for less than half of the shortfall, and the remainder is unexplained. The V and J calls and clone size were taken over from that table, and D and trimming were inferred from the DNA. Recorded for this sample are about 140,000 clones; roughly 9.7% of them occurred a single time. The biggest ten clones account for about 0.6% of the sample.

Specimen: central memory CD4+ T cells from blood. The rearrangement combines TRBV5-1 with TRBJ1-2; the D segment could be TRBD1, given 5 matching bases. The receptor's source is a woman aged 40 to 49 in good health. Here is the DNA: TGCGCCAGCAAAGGAGGGGCAGATTTTAACTATGGCTACACCTTC. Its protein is CASKGGADFNYGYTF.